One and the same sample provided the 14 T cell receptor beta chains below, sequenced in a study of shared clonotypes between healthy human individuals. Measured with immunoSEQ multiplex PCR; TCRdb has only the in-frame clones, and not every one. The table records about 2.4 million clones, about 92% of them present only once. The specimen sequenced was naive CD4+ T cells sorted from blood. As to subset: CD45RA+ positively selected. The receptor source for this set is a man younger than 30 in good health.

This chain connects TRBV5-1 to TRBJ1-1, with D possibly being TRBD1 (6 bases). Trimming stripped 3 bases from V and 4 bases from J, with 13 bases between. Germline V gives CDR1 SGHRS, CDR2 YFSETQ. The CDR3 extends over 14 amino acids. This CDR3 is CASSSVGGGTEAFF. The CDR3 DNA sequence: TGCGCCAGCAGCTCCGTGGGAGGGGGCACTGAAGCTTTCTTT. The variable domain in full, completed from reference TRBV5-1 and TRBJ1-1, reads KAGVTQTPRYLIKTRGQQVTLSCSPISGHRSVSWYQQTPGQGLQFLFEYFSETQRNKGNFPGRFSGRQFSNSRSEMNVSTLELGDSALYLCASSSVGGGTEAFFGQGTRLTVV.

The chain links TRBV12-5 to TRBJ1-6, with D possibly TRBD1 on 5 matching bases. The length of the CDR3 is 14 residues. Deletions cut 7 bases from V and 11 bases from J, with 18 bases between. Germline values: CDR1 LGHNT, CDR2 FRNRAP. The CDR3 here is CASALDSKGAPLHF. CDR3 sequence (DNA): TGTGCTAGTGCGCTGGACTCAAAAGGGGCACCCCTCCACTTT.

The chain uses TRBV6-6 and TRBJ2-3; the match to TRBD2 covers 9 bases. The CDR3 has 16 residues. The germline gives CDR1 MNHNY, CDR2 SVGAGI (reference sequence). V dropped 6 bases and J dropped 0; count of bases not matched to a gene: 7. The CDR3 DNA reads TGTGCCAGCAGCACCTCTAGCGGGACTAGCACAGATACGCAGTATTTT. Amino acids: CASSTSSGTSTDTQYF.

CDR3 nucleotides: TGTGCCATCAGTTCCGCGCCCGCGGAGACCCAGTACTTC. Translated, it gives CAISSAPAETQYF. The chain carries TRBV10-3 and TRBJ2-5; no clear D gene. With 5 bases removed from V and 5 bases from J, the gap between germline ends came to 12 bases. Germline V CDR1 and CDR2: ENHRY, SYGVKD. The CDR3 has 13 amino acids.

The chain joins TRBV5-1 to TRBJ2-1; 7 nucleotides align to TRBD2. J lost 9 bases, V lost 2 bases, and 11 bases had no gene match. This CDR3 is 15 amino acids long. Per germline, CDR1 SGHRS and CDR2 YFSETQ. CDR3 amino acids: CASSFGLGGVVEQFF. The CDR3 DNA reads TGCGCCAGCAGCTTTGGACTAGGAGGGGTAGTTGAGCAGTTCTTC.

The rearrangement uses TRBV11-2 and TRBJ1-1; 12 bases fit TRBD1. The germline gives CDR1 SGHAT, CDR2 FQNNGV. After removal of 5 bases from V and 4 bases from J, the junction contained 14 bases not matched to a gene. The CDR3 consists of 18 residues. The DNA of the CDR3 is TGTGCCAGCAGCGGGGCACGGGGACAGGGGGCAAAAATCACTGAAGCTTTCTTT. The encoded protein is CASSGARGQGAKITEAFF.

J is TRBJ2-7 and V is TRBV19; 7 positions match TRBD2. Trimming took 3 bases from V and 6 from J; bases not matched to a gene: 11. This CDR3 region has 15 residues. Germline assignment: CDR1 LNHDA and CDR2 SQIVND (reference sequence). The CDR3 DNA is TGTGCCAGTAGTATTGTAGGGACTATACCTGGCGAGCAGTACTTC. Its protein product is CASSIVGTIPGEQYF.

The chain combines TRBV18 with TRBJ2-7; no firm D call. CDR1 KGHSH and CDR2 LQKENI come from the germline V gene. The CDR3 is 14 residues long. Trimming took off 6 bases at V and 0 bases at J, with 12 bases between the two ends. For the CDR3, the DNA is TGTGCCAGCTCTCCCTACCTAAACTCCTACGAGCAGTACTTC. Protein: CASSPYLNSYEQYF.

V is TRBV11-1 and J is TRBJ2-7; D may be TRBD1 or TRBD2 (5 bases each). V lost 3 bases to trimming and J lost 2 bases, with 11 bases between them. Per the germline V gene, CDR1 is SGHAT and CDR2 is FQDESV (reference sequence). This CDR3 has 14 residues. CDR3: CASSFTGPPYEQYF. Written as DNA, the CDR3 is TGTGCCAGCAGCTTCACGGGGCCCCCCTACGAGCAGTACTTC. The full variable domain, completed using reference TRBV11-1 and TRBJ2-7, is EAEVAQSPRYKITEKSQAVAFWCDPISGHATLYWYRQILGQGPELLVQFQDESVVDDSQLPKDRFSAERLKGVDSTLKIQPAELGDSAMYLCASSFTGPPYEQYFGPGTRLTVT.

The V call is TRBV2, the J call TRBJ1-2; maybe TRBD1 (5 bases). V lost 2 bases and J lost 8, with 15 bases in between. The CDR3 covers 14 residues. The V gene's germline CDR1 is SNHLY and CDR2 FYNNEI. The CDR3 sequence is CASSELREGWGYTF. For the CDR3, the DNA is TGTGCCAGCAGTGAACTCAGGGAGGGGTGGGGCTACACCTTC.

The chain uses TRBV30 and TRBJ1-5; D gene uncertain. Trimming left V 2 bases short and J 3 bases short, with 11 bases between. CDR1 is GTSNPN, CDR2 SVGIG, per germline (reference sequence). This CDR3 is 14 amino acids long. The CDR3, as DNA: TGTGCCTGGAGTTCCCTCAGTTTCAATCAGCCCCAGCATTTT. This codes for CAWSSLSFNQPQHF.

V is TRBV5-1 and J is TRBJ2-2; the match to TRBD1 covers 7 bases. Germline V gives CDR1 SGHRS, CDR2 YFSETQ. The CDR3 spans 17 residues. The V and J ends lost 4 bases and 4 bases, in that order; junction bases with no gene match: 13. CDR3 residues: CASSPGRGQIRTGELFF. DNA for the CDR3: TGCGCCAGCAGCCCGGGCAGGGGACAGATTCGCACCGGGGAGCTGTTTTTT.

The CDR3 DNA follows: TGTGCCAGCAGCGTACAAGTAGCGGGAGACAATGAGCAGTTCTTC. Its protein is CASSVQVAGDNEQFF. The V gene is TRBV9, the J gene TRBJ2-1; TRBD2 agrees at 9 bases. J lost 5 bases, V lost 1 base, and 4 bases had no gene match. The CDR3 runs 15 residues. Germline lookup yields CDR1 SGDLS and CDR2 YYNGEE.

The V call is TRBV10-3, the J call TRBJ1-3; 7 bases are a match to TRBD1. J was trimmed by 0 bases and V by 5 bases; bases with no gene match: 4. The V gene's germline CDR1 is ENHRY and CDR2 SYGVKD. This CDR3 has 15 amino acids. The CDR3 bases are TGTGCCATCAGTCCGGGACAGAACTCTGGAAACACCATATATTTT. It codes for CAISPGQNSGNTIYF.